Below, 17 T cell receptor beta chains from the same sample are listed, as sequenced in a study of tumor-infiltrating lymphocytes in primary liver carcinoma. Alongside blood RNA obtained from unsorted whole blood, germline DNA was also extracted. The input was approximately 500 ng total RNA; TCR beta cDNA was made from it with a constant-region primer. Construction of TCR beta libraries relied on three successive nested multiplex PCR rounds employing slightly modified ARM-PCR. Primers for the first two PCR rounds were TRBV1-TRBV30 forward primers and a C-beta reverse primer (roughly 10 cycles per round). MiXCR, run by TCRdb on the multiplex PCR reads, gives a single entry per CDR3 protein. The sample records 300,000 to 350,000 distinct CDR3 sequences, nearly 60% being singletons. The specimen was peripheral blood. These receptors all stem from a woman aged 25 to 45 with primary liver carcinoma and hepatitis B virus infection.

The chain combines TRBV2 with TRBJ1-2, with D perhaps matching TRBD1 (5 bases). There are 15 residues in the CDR3. Trimming removed 6 bases at V and 6 bases at J, with 20 bases between. From germline, CDR1 is SNHLY and CDR2 FYNNEI. As DNA, the CDR3 is TGTGCCAGCAGAATCGAAATGGCAGGGACCGATGGCTACACCTTC. Protein product: CASRIEMAGTDGYTF.

With respect to this clonotype: The junction and the germline gene differ at one end; a read error may be behind it. The rearrangement uses TRBV10-3 and TRBJ2-7; TRBD1 might be the D (6 bases). The CDR3 length is 12 residues. CDR1 is ENHRY and CDR2 is SYGVKD in the germline V gene. The CDR3 loop reads CTISKQGYEQYF. CDR3 bases: TGTACCATCAGTAAGCAGGGGTACGAGCAGTACTTC.

CDR3 residues: CASSFEGARKTQYF. The DNA for the CDR3 is TGTGCCAGCAGTTTTGAGGGGGCGCGGAAGACCCAGTACTTC. The chain couples TRBV6-2 or TRBV6-3 to TRBJ2-5, with 7 bases identical to TRBD1. CDR3 length equals 14 residues. Germline CDR1 and CDR2: MNHEY and SVGEGT. Trimming at V came to 4 bases and at J to 6 bases, leaving 8 bases not matched to a gene.

Comment on this clonotype: A much larger clone differs from this one at a single base, so this may be a read error. V and J are TRBV4-3 and TRBJ2-3, with D maybe TRBD2 (5 bases). The CDR3 is 18 amino acids. The V gene's germline CDR1 is LGHNA and CDR2 YSLEER. V was shortened by 0 bases and J by 3 bases, with 19 bases between the two germline ends. As DNA, the CDR3 is TGCGCCAGCAGCCAAGAGGCCCTGGGAGAGGGAGTGACAGATACGCAGTATTTT. Its protein is CASSQEALGEGVTDTQYF.

A single count supports this clonotype. A much larger clone lies a single base off, so this may be a read error. The rearrangement joins TRBV4-3 to TRBJ2-7; D perhaps matches TRBD2 (5 bases). V was pared by 3 bases and J by 0 bases, with 12 bases between. CDR3 length: 15 residues. Germline assignment: CDR1 LGHNA and CDR2 YSLEER. CDR3 in DNA: TGCGCCAGCAGCCAGGAGGCGGTGAACTCCTACGAGCAGTACTTC. Its protein is CASSQEAVNSYEQYF.

The rearrangement links TRBV6-5 to TRBJ1-1; a possible D gene is TRBD1 (6 bases). CDR3 length: 14 amino acids. The germline V gene has CDR1 MNHEY and CDR2 SVGAGI. V lost 6 bases, J lost 4 bases, and 15 bases lay in between. The CDR3 coding sequence is TGTGCCAGCAGCATGAGGGGGGGCGGCACTGAAGCTTTCTTT. It is translated as CASSMRGGGTEAFF.

Remarks on this clonotype: Possible read error: a much larger clone is one base away. J is TRBJ2-6 and V is TRBV5-4; D unresolved. V lost 2 bases, J lost 6 bases, and 6 bases lay in between. CDR1 is SGHNT, CDR2 YYREEE, per germline (reference sequence). The CDR3 consists of 13 residues. The CDR3: CASSFGVANVLTF. The CDR3 region has the DNA TGTGCCAGCAGCTTTGGGGTGGCCAACGTCCTGACTTTC. Combining the CDR3 with reference TRBV5-4 and TRBJ2-6 gives the whole variable domain ETGVTQSPTHLIKTRGQQVTLRCSSQSGHNTVSWYQQALGQGPQFIFQYYREEENGRGNFPPRFSGLQFPNYSSELNVNALELDDSALYLCASSFGVANVLTFGAGSRLTVL.

The V and J genes are TRBV6-2 or TRBV6-3 and TRBJ2-7; 8 bases fit TRBD2. The CDR3 is 19 residues long. J gave up 5 bases and V 0 bases, and 18 bases lay outside the gene matches. The germline V gene encodes CDR1 MNHEY and CDR2 SVGEGT. The CDR3 DNA is TGTGCCAGCAGTTACTCAGTAGCGGGAAGCCTCTCGTCTGGGAACGAGCAGTACTTC. Translated, it gives CASSYSVAGSLSSGNEQYF.

This clonotype was found many times. The chain couples TRBV12-3 or TRBV12-4 to TRBJ1-2; weak D call: TRBD1 (5 bases). The CDR3 totals 15 residues. Trimming left V 3 bases short and J 8 bases short, with 19 bases between. The CDR3 DNA is TGTGCCAGCAGTTTTTCGCGGTGGGGCCTGGGAGGCTACACCTTC. Its protein is CASSFSRWGLGGYTF.

As regards this clonotype: Mismatch with germline at one junction end may stem from a read error. The rearrangement uses TRBV14 and TRBJ1-4, with D uncertain. CDR3 length equals 15 residues. Germline V gene lookup returns CDR1 SGHDN and CDR2 FVKESK. This CDR3 reads CASSQGGTATEKLFF. The CDR3 nucleotides are TGTGCTAGCAGCCAAGGAGGTACCGCGACTGAAAAACTGTTTTTT.

As for this clonotype: The germline gene is not matched at one end of the junction; a read error may be the cause. The chain uses TRBV6-1 and TRBJ2-3; maybe TRBD1 (7 bases). This CDR3 comprises 16 residues. In germline, CDR1 is MNHNS, CDR2 SASEGT. The CDR3 region is CASSPRGELSTDAQYF. The CDR3 nucleotides are TGTGCCAGCAGTCCCAGGGGGGAGCTTAGCACAGATGCGCAGTATTTT.

The chain joins TRBV7-8 to TRBJ2-6; D possibly matches TRBD1 or TRBD2 (6 bases each). The CDR3 extends over 16 amino acids. Germline loops: CDR1 SGHVS, CDR2 FQNEAQ. V was pared by 5 bases and J by 1 base, with 12 bases between. The CDR3, as DNA: TGTGCCAGCAGCCCTAAAGGGGGGTCTGGGGCCAACGTCCTGACTTTC. This sequence encodes CASSPKGGSGANVLTF.

This chain uses TRBV11-2 with TRBJ2-2; D is perhaps TRBD1 (5 bases). Germline CDR1 is SGHAT and CDR2 is FQNNGV. The V and J ends lost 9 bases and 7 bases respectively, with 15 bases between them. The CDR3 extends over 13 amino acids. This CDR3 reads CARSVGAGGELFF. The CDR3 DNA is TGTGCCAGAAGCGTTGGGGCAGGCGGGGAGCTGTTTTTT.

This clonotype has a single count. The junction departs from germline at one end; a sequencing error may be responsible. The rearrangement uses TRBV11-3 and TRBJ2-2; D might be TRBD2 (5 bases). Germline values: CDR1 SGHNT, CDR2 YENEEA. This CDR3 spans 14 amino acids. The CDR3 DNA sequence: TGTACCAGCAGCCCGACCCGATCCCCCGGGGAGCTGTTCTTT. Translated, it gives CTSSPTRSPGELFF.

Of note for this clonotype: One junction end does not reproduce the germline sequence, and a read error may be involved. This chain uses TRBV7-8 with TRBJ2-2; TRBD1 might be the D (5 bases). The germline gives CDR1 SGHVS, CDR2 FQNEAQ. This CDR3 spans 14 amino acids. The CDR3 reads CTSSLAQGVGELFF. The CDR3 DNA reads as TGTACCAGCAGCTTAGCTCAGGGTGTCGGGGAGCTGTTTTTT.

Remarks on this clonotype: It may be a read error: a sequence one base away is much more abundant. V usage is TRBV12-3 or TRBV12-4 and J usage is TRBJ1-2, with D uncertain. The CDR3 length is 13 residues. The ends were cut back, 6 bases at V and 5 bases at J, with 13 bases in the middle. In nucleotides, the CDR3 is TGTGCCAGCAGAGGCGGCCAGATGTATGGCTACACCTTC. It translates to CASRGGQMYGYTF.

This clonotype has only one observation. Its ends do not fully match the called genes, so a read error is possible. DNA of the CDR3: TGTGCCAGCAGTTACCAGCTAGCGGGAGGGAGGGCAGATACGCGGTATTTT. This gives the protein CASSYQLAGGRADTRYF. V gene TRBV6-5 combines with J gene TRBJ2-3; 12 bases align to TRBD2. This CDR3 has 17 amino acids. Looked up from germline, CDR1 is MNHEY and CDR2 is SVGAGI.